This T cell receptor (beta chain) stems from a study of OX40 agonist ivuxolimab in advanced cancers. On the study more broadly: A diagnosis of hepatocellular carcinoma, melanoma, renal cell or head and neck cancer was present in dose-escalation patients. Antecedent anti-PD-1, anti-PD-L1 or anti-CTLA-4 therapy was permissible, with about 40% having received some.

CDR1 SGHRS and CDR2 YFSETQ come from the germline V gene. This CDR3 region has 14 residues. The germline V and J ends were trimmed by 0 bases and 2 bases, with 9 bases remaining between them. Profiling relied on immunoSEQ multiplex PCR, and the TCRdb table lists in-frame clones only, not all of them. This sample yields about 55,000 clones, of which 88% are seen a single time; about 7% belongs to the top ten. Sampled blood was obtained at baseline, cycle 4 day 1, and cycle 7 day 1. The clonotype comes from an adult with an advanced solid tumor such as melanoma, head and neck, liver or kidney cancer. The rearrangement links TRBV5-1 to TRBJ2-7; D remains ambiguous. Sample: CD4+ or CD8+ T cells sorted from blood, taken in a trial of the OX40 agonist ivuxolimab. CDR3 protein: CASSLAQGTYEQYF. For the CDR3, the DNA is TGCGCCAGCAGCTTGGCCCAAGGAACCTACGAGCAGTACTTC.